One sample yielded the 25 T cell receptor beta chains listed below, sequenced in a study of PD-1 blockade in classical Hodgkin lymphoma. Profiling relied on immunoSEQ multiplex PCR, and the TCRdb table lists in-frame clones only, not all of them. The repertoire has 1,500 to 2,000 clones, 80% to 90% of them found once; the top ten carry roughly 10%. Every patient relapsed after autologous stem cell transplantation, and brentuximab vedotin exposure varied. This specimen consisted of peripheral blood mononuclear cells (PBMCs), obtained at baseline. These receptors were taken from a human donor with classical Hodgkin lymphoma.

J is TRBJ1-3 and V is TRBV7-2, with D tentatively TRBD1 (6 bases). Germline V gene sequence: CDR1 SGHTA, CDR2 FQGNSA. The CDR3 is made up of 15 amino acids. The ends were cut back, 5 bases at V and 0 bases at J, with 11 bases in the middle. The CDR3 is CASSPQGSSGNTIYF. DNA of the CDR3: TGTGCCAGCAGCCCCCAGGGGAGCTCTGGAAACACCATATATTTT.

The J gene is TRBJ1-2, the V gene TRBV4-2; D not certain. CDR3 length: 12 amino acids. The V and J ends lost 0 bases and 5 bases respectively, with 4 bases between them. Germline V CDR1 and CDR2: LGHNA, YNFKEQ. The CDR3 sequence is CASSQDMYGYTF. CDR3 nucleotides: TGTGCCAGCAGCCAAGATATGTATGGCTACACCTTC.

The chain combines TRBV5-4 with TRBJ2-5; TRBD1 agrees at 8 bases. This CDR3 has 17 residues. The V and J ends lost 3 bases and 1 base, in that order; junction bases with no gene match: 11. Germline assignment: CDR1 SGHNT and CDR2 YYREEE (reference sequence). In DNA, the CDR3 is TGTGCCAGCAGCTCCCACTCATCAGGGGGCAGCCAAGAGACCCAGTACTTC. Protein sequence: CASSSHSSGGSQETQYF.

This chain uses TRBV5-4 with TRBJ2-5, with 9 bases matching TRBD1. Per the germline V gene, CDR1 is SGHNT and CDR2 is YYREEE (reference sequence). The trim removed 5 bases at V and 4 bases at J, leaving 3 bases unmatched. The CDR3 has 13 amino acids. CDR3: CASSNRGRETQYF. The DNA of the CDR3 is TGTGCCAGCAGTAACAGGGGGCGAGAGACCCAGTACTTC. The full variable domain, in which reference TRBV5-4 and TRBJ2-5 provide the parts outside the CDR3, is ETGVTQSPTHLIKTRGQQVTLRCSSQSGHNTVSWYQQALGQGPQFIFQYYREEENGRGNFPPRFSGLQFPNYSSELNVNALELDDSALYLCASSNRGRETQYFGPGTRLLVL.

The chain couples TRBV2 to TRBJ1-2; 8 positions match TRBD1. After removal of 7 bases from V and 4 bases from J, the junction contained 8 bases not matched to a gene. CDR1 SNHLY and CDR2 FYNNEI come from the germline V gene. The length of the CDR3 is 14 residues. DNA for the CDR3: TGTGCCAGCACAGTCGACAGGGGCAGCTATGGCTACACCTTC. This gives the protein CASTVDRGSYGYTF.

By share of the sample, this clone is large (0.1 to 1%). The chain has TRBV5-4 and TRBJ1-1, with 7 bases identical to TRBD1. The length of the CDR3 is 16 residues. The V and J ends lost 0 bases and 2 bases, in that order; junction bases with no gene match: 7. Germline lookup yields CDR1 SGHNT and CDR2 YYREEE (reference sequence). This CDR3 reads CASSLAGTALNTEAFF. DNA of the CDR3: TGTGCCAGCAGCTTGGCTGGGACAGCATTAAACACTGAAGCTTTCTTT.

The chain combines TRBV12-5 with TRBJ2-6; D may be TRBD1 or TRBD2 (5 bases each). Germline V lookup: CDR1 LGHNT, CDR2 FRNRAP. This CDR3 contains 14 residues. CDR3 sequence (DNA): TGTCCCTGGGGACCGACCTCTGGGGCCAACGTCCTGACTTTC. Translating it yields CPWGPTSGANVLTF.

This rearrangement joins TRBV7-8 to TRBJ2-7, with 8 bases matching TRBD1. This CDR3 is built from 15 residues. Trimming at V came to 1 base and at J to 5 bases, leaving 7 bases not matched to a gene. Per germline, CDR1 SGHVS and CDR2 FQNEAQ. The CDR3 loop reads CASSLEGRGLHEQYF. CDR3 DNA sequence: TGTGCCAGCAGCTTAGAGGGCAGGGGGCTGCACGAGCAGTACTTC.

This rearrangement joins TRBV18 to TRBJ1-4, with D unclear. This CDR3 spans 14 amino acids. Between the trimmed V and J ends, which lost 6 bases and 5 bases, there was a span of 13 bases. Germline CDR1 KGHSH, CDR2 LQKENI. In nucleotides, the CDR3 is TGTGCCAGCTCTCTACAGAGAACCAATGAAAAACTGTTTTTT. Protein product: CASSLQRTNEKLFF.

The V gene is TRBV4-2, the J gene TRBJ2-6; perhaps D is TRBD1 or TRBD2 (6 bases each). V was pared by 3 bases and J by 1 base, with 13 bases between. The CDR3 is 17 amino acids. The germline V gene has CDR1 LGHNA and CDR2 YNFKEQ. The chain's CDR3 is CASSQPGAGSGANVLTF. CDR3 coding DNA: TGTGCCAGCAGCCAGCCGGGGGCCGGGTCTGGGGCCAACGTCCTGACTTTC.

The V call is TRBV2, the J call TRBJ1-2; D perhaps matches TRBD1 (5 bases). Germline CDR1 is SNHLY and CDR2 is FYNNEI. Trimming took 0 bases from V and 6 from J, leaving 14 bases between them. This CDR3 region has 15 residues. The CDR3 spells CASSEASGLGDGYTF. In DNA, the CDR3 is TGTGCCAGCAGTGAAGCTTCTGGACTGGGGGATGGCTACACCTTC. Full variable domain (missing parts from reference TRBV2 and TRBJ1-2): EPEVTQTPSHQVTQMGQEVILRCVPISNHLYFYWYRQILGQKVEFLVSFYNNEISEKSEIFDDQFSVERPDGSNFTLKIRSTKLEDSAMYFCASSEASGLGDGYTFGSGTRLTVV.

CDR3 amino acids: CASSPGQAFSNQPQHF. Written as DNA, the CDR3 is TGTGCCAGCAGCCCAGGACAGGCGTTTAGCAATCAGCCCCAGCATTTT. The chain combines TRBV7-6 with TRBJ1-5, with 7 bases fitting TRBD1. Per the germline V gene, CDR1 is SGHVS and CDR2 is FNYEAQ. There are 16 residues in the CDR3. Trimming took 5 bases from V and 0 from J; bases not matched to a gene: 7.

Remarks on this clone: One end of the junction fails to match germline, which may point to a read error. This chain links TRBV7-2 with TRBJ2-7, with D possibly matching TRBD2 (6 bases). The V gene's germline CDR1 is SGHTA and CDR2 FQGNSA. CDR3 size: 11 residues. This CDR3 reads CASSWDWQMDF. The CDR3 nucleotides are TGTGCCAGCAGCTGGGACTGGCAGATGGACTTC.

The V gene is TRBV6-5, the J gene TRBJ2-2; a possible D gene is TRBD1 (6 bases). The germline gives CDR1 MNHEY, CDR2 SVGAGI. The CDR3 has 14 amino acids. V was pared by 8 bases and J by 0 bases, with 10 bases between. As DNA, the CDR3 is TGTGCCAGCGCACAGGGAGCGAACACCGGGGAGCTGTTTTTT. Amino acids: CASAQGANTGELFF.

The V and J genes are TRBV25-1 and TRBJ2-7; TRBD1 aligns across 7 bases. The CDR3 length is 15 residues. Trimming cost V 4 bases and J 1 base; bases outside gene matches: 7. Germline V gene data show CDR1 as MGHDK and CDR2 as SYGVNS. This chain's CDR3 is CASSAIRQGSYEQYF. The CDR3 DNA sequence: TGTGCCAGCAGTGCCATCCGACAGGGTTCCTACGAGCAGTACTTC.

The chain uses TRBV18 and TRBJ1-5, with TRBD1 as a possible D gene (5 bases). The V gene's germline CDR1 is KGHSH and CDR2 LQKENI. The CDR3 spans 16 residues. The V end lost 0 bases, the J end lost 5 bases, and 14 bases lay between the germline ends. The CDR3: CASSPPDKGPDQPQHF. The CDR3, as DNA: TGTGCCAGCTCACCACCGGACAAGGGGCCGGATCAGCCCCAGCATTTT.

The chain carries TRBV9 and TRBJ2-1; D unclear. This CDR3 has 14 amino acids. With 0 bases removed from V and 6 bases from J, the gap between germline ends came to 10 bases. Germline CDR1 reads SGDLS; CDR2 reads YYNGEE. CDR3 nucleotides: TGTGCCAGCAGCGTAGGGACGGCCAGCAATGAGCAGTTCTTC. Protein: CASSVGTASNEQFF.

There are a few counts of this clone. The genes are TRBV4-3 and TRBJ1-1; 7 positions agree with TRBD1. The ends lost 4 bases at V and 4 bases at J; junction bases unmatched: 6. The CDR3 contains 14 residues. Germline-derived CDR1 and CDR2 are LGHNA and YSLEER. CDR3 bases: TGCGCCAGCAGCCGACAGGGACAGTCCACTGAAGCTTTCTTT. Residues: CASSRQGQSTEAFF.

The gene calls are TRBV25-1 and TRBJ2-1, with 8 bases lining up with TRBD1. V lost 7 bases, J lost 7 bases, and 9 bases stayed unmatched. Germline V gives CDR1 MGHDK, CDR2 SYGVNS. The CDR3 is made up of 14 amino acids. CDR3 loop: CASIPDRAVNEQFF. CDR3 DNA: TGTGCCAGCATACCGGACAGGGCTGTAAATGAGCAGTTCTTC.

The chain recombines TRBV11-2 with TRBJ2-1; weak D call: TRBD1 (6 bases). Germline assignment: CDR1 SGHAT and CDR2 FQNNGV. V lost 2 bases and J 0 bases, leaving 11 bases between the germline ends. The CDR3 length is 16 residues. Here the CDR3 DNA reads TGTGCCAGCAGCTTAAGAGCGGACAGCTCCTACAATGAGCAGTTCTTC. Residues: CASSLRADSSYNEQFF. Looking up the rest from reference TRBV11-2 and TRBJ2-1 gives the full variable domain: EAGVAQSPRYKIIEKRQSVAFWCNPISGHATLYWYQQILGQGPKLLIQFQNNGVVDDSQLPKDRFSAERLKGVDSTLKIQPAKLEDSAVYLCASSLRADSSYNEQFFGPGTRLTVL.

The chain couples TRBV27 to TRBJ1-1; D uncertain. The germline gives CDR1 MNHEY, CDR2 SMNVEV (reference sequence). V lost 3 bases, J lost 0 bases, and 11 bases lay in between. CDR3 size: 15 residues. This chain's CDR3 is CASSFLSSVNTEAFF. The DNA for the CDR3 is TGTGCCAGCAGTTTCCTGTCATCCGTGAACACTGAAGCTTTCTTT.

The chain combines TRBV7-9 with TRBJ2-5; D gene uncertain. Trimming shortened V by 5 bases and J by 4 bases, and 5 bases separated the two germline ends. Germline CDR1 reads SEHNR; CDR2 reads FQNEAQ (reference sequence). CDR3 length equals 11 residues. The CDR3 nucleotides read TGTGCCAGCAGCGCAGGAGAGACCCAGTACTTC. This gives the protein CASSAGETQYF.

The chain couples TRBV7-9 to TRBJ2-3, with TRBD2 identical over 7 bases. Germline CDR1 is SEHNR and CDR2 is FQNEAQ (reference sequence). V was pared by 5 bases and J by 0 bases, with 11 bases of the junction left unmatched. The CDR3 has 17 amino acids. In DNA form, the CDR3 reads TGTGCCAGCAGCGTACCCCCCTCGGGGGGTAGCACAGATACGCAGTATTTT. Its translation: CASSVPPSGGSTDTQYF.

The V gene is TRBV19, the J gene TRBJ2-5, with D perhaps TRBD2 (5 bases). This CDR3 is 14 amino acids long. V lost 5 bases to trimming and J lost 0 bases, with 10 bases between them. Germline loops: CDR1 LNHDA, CDR2 SQIVND (reference sequence). The CDR3 spells CASSSPGYQETQYF. CDR3 in DNA: TGTGCCAGTAGTTCCCCGGGATACCAAGAGACCCAGTACTTC.

V usage is TRBV14 and J usage is TRBJ1-2; TRBD1 might be the D (6 bases). Germline CDR1 SGHDN, CDR2 FVKESK. The V end lost 6 bases, the J end lost 4 bases, and 15 bases lay between the germline ends. This CDR3 comprises 14 residues. CDR3 nucleotide sequence: TGTGCCAGCAGGCTTACAGGGTCGGCCTATGGCTACACCTTC. It codes for CASRLTGSAYGYTF.